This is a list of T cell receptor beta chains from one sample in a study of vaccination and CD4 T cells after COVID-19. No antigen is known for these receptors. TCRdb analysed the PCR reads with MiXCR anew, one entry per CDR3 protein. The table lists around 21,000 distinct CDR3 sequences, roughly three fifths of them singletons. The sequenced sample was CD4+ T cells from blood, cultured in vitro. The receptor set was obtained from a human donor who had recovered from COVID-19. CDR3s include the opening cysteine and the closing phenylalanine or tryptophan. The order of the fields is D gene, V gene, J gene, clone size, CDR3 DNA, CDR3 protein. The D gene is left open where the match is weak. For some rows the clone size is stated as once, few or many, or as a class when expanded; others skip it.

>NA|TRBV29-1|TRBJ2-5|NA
TGCAGCGTTACACGGGACGTCCAAGAGACCCAGTACTTC
CSVTRDVQETQYF
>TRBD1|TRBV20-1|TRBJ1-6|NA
TGCAGTGCCACCCCTGGGACAGCCGATAATTCACCCCTCCACTTT
CSATPGTADNSPLHF
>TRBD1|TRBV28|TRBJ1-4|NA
TGTGCCAGCAGTTTGGCCGGACAGGGGAATGAAAAACTGTTTTTT
CASSLAGQGNEKLFF
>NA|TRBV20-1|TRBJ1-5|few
TGCAGTGCTAGAGTAGGGGCACAGCCCCAGCATTTT
CSARVGAQPQHF
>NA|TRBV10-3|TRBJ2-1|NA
TGTGCCATCAGTGGAGGCGGGGCCGCTGTTAATGAGCAGTTCTTC
CAISGGGAAVNEQFF
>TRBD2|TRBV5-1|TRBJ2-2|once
TGCGCCAGCAGCGTGGGGACTAGCGGGGCCGGGGAGCTGTTTTTT
CASSVGTSGAGELFF
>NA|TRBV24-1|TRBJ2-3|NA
TGTGCCACCAGTGATTTTAACGGTGGCACAGATACGCAGTATTTT
CATSDFNGGTDTQYF
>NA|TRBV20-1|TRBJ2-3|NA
TGCAGTGCTGCCCTTAATAGCGGAGGGGCTAGCACAGATACGCAGTATTTT
CSAALNSGGASTDTQYF
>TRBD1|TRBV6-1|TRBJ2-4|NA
TGTGCCAGCTTGGGGACAGTAAAAAACATTCAGTACTTC
CASLGTVKNIQYF
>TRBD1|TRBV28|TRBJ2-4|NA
TGTGCCAGCAGTCAAGATAAATGGGGTTTGGACAGGGTGTGGGTGGGCATTCAGTACTTC
CASSQDKWGLDRVWVGIQYF
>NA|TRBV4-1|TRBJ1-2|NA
TGCGCCAGCAGCCAAGTCTCACAGGGCAGTGGCTACACCTTC
CASSQVSQGSGYTF
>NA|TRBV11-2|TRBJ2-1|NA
TGTGCCAGCAGCTTACAGGAACAGACCCTCTACAATGAGCAGTTCTTC
CASSLQEQTLYNEQFF
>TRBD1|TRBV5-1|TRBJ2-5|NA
TGCGCCAGCAGCTTAGCCGGGACAGGCGGGGAGACCCAGTACTTC
CASSLAGTGGETQYF
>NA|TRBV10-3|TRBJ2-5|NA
TGTGCCATCGGGGGGGAGACCCAGTACTTC
CAIGGETQYF
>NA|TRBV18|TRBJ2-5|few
TGTGCCAGCTCGCCGGGTGAGGGCAGGGGAGAGACCCAGTACTTC
CASSPGEGRGETQYF
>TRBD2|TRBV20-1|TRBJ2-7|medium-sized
TGCAGTGCTAGAGACCCAGGGACTAGCGGGAGTGGGGACGAGCAGTACTTC
CSARDPGTSGSGDEQYF
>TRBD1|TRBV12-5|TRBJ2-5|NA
TGTGCTAGTGGGACAAATGCCGGGACAGGTTTCGAGACCCAGTACTTC
CASGTNAGTGFETQYF
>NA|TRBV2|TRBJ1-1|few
TGTGCCAGCAGTGAAAGCAGACTGAACACTGAAGCTTTCTTT
CASSESRLNTEAFF
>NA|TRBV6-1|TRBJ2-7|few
TGTGCCAGCTGCCAGTTTAGGACTGGCTACGAGCAGTACTTC
CASCQFRTGYEQYF
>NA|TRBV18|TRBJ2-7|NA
TGTGCCAGCTCGTCTCCGTCGGACAAAGCCTACGAGCAGTACTTC
CASSSPSDKAYEQYF
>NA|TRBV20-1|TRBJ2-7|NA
TGCAGTGCTAGTCCCGGTAGGGCGATCTCCTACGAGCAGTACTTC
CSASPGRAISYEQYF
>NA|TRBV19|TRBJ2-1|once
TGTGCCAGTACCCGCGGACACCCGGACGATGAGCAGTTCTTC
CASTRGHPDDEQFF
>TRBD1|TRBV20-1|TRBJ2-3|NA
TGCAGTGCCTCAGGGGGCGCAGATACGCAGTATTTT
CSASGGADTQYF
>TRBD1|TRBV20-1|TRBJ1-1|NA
TGCAGTGCTAGAGGTGGACAGGGCCGCATGAACACTGAAGCTTTCTTT
CSARGGQGRMNTEAFF
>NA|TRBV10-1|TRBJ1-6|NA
TGCGCCAGCAGCGGAGACAGCGACAATTCACCCCTCCACTTT
CASSGDSDNSPLHF
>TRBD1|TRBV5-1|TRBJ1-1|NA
TGCGCCAGCAGCCTGACAGGGGATGAAGCTTTCTTT
CASSLTGDEAFF
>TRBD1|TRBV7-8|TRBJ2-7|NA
TGTGCCAGCAGCTTGAGGACAGGGGCCTACGAGCAGTACTTC
CASSLRTGAYEQYF
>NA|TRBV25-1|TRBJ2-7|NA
TGTGCCAGCAGTGAATTAGGTGGTGGGGACTCGGCCTACGAGCAGTACTTC
CASSELGGGDSAYEQYF
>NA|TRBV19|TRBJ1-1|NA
TGTGCCAGTAGTCCTCACCCCAGGGTTGGCACTGAAGCTTTCTTT
CASSPHPRVGTEAFF